These 16 T cell receptor beta chains share one sample of origin, sequenced in a study of T cell repertoires in cytomegalovirus infection. TCRdb fed the reads into MiXCR, producing one record per CDR3 protein. The sample has about 68,000 distinct CDR3 sequences; 20% to 25% are singletons. No antigen is known for these receptors. Sequenced: PBMCs, sequenced either directly or after in vitro stimulation (not recorded which). The source of these receptors is a human donor in good health (CMV status not recorded). Some clones in this sample may be carry-over from other donors' samples.

V gene TRBV6-6 combines with J gene TRBJ2-1; TRBD2 matches 10 bases. The junction had 5 bases not matched to a gene; V was cut back by 3 bases and J by 3 bases. The CDR3 has 16 residues. Germline V gene lookup returns CDR1 MNHNY and CDR2 SVGAGI (reference sequence). CDR3 coding DNA: TGTGCCAGCAGTTATCTAGCGGGAGCCCTCTACAATGAGCAGTTCTTC. Translated, it gives CASSYLAGALYNEQFF.

The chain carries TRBV28 and TRBJ1-2, with a possible D match to TRBD1 (6 bases). This CDR3 is 14 amino acids long. V lost 2 bases and J lost 11, with 18 bases in between. Germline V CDR1 and CDR2: MDHEN, SYDVKM. CDR3 residues: CASSLGAGDDRYTF. The CDR3 nucleotides read TGTGCCAGCAGTTTAGGGGCAGGGGATGACAGATACACCTTC.

V usage is TRBV5-5 and J usage is TRBJ2-6; no firm D call. Trimming took 0 bases from V and 0 from J, leaving 10 bases between them. Germline CDR1 reads SGHKS; CDR2 reads YYEKEE (reference sequence). The CDR3 has 17 amino acids. CDR3 amino acids: CASSLVGLTSGANVLTF. Here the CDR3 DNA reads TGTGCCAGCAGCTTGGTTGGTCTAACCTCTGGGGCCAACGTCCTGACTTTC. The full variable domain, completed using reference TRBV5-5 and TRBJ2-6, is DAGVTQSPTHLIKTRGQQVTLRCSPISGHKSVSWYQQVLGQGPQFIFQYYEKEERGRGNFPDRFSARQFPNYSSELNVNALLLGDSALYLCASSLVGLTSGANVLTFGAGSRLTVL.

This clonotype was counted only a few times. The V gene is TRBV7-9, the J gene TRBJ2-7; no clear D gene. In germline, CDR1 is SEHNR, CDR2 FQNEAQ (reference sequence). This CDR3 has 14 residues. Trimming removed 5 bases at V and 7 bases at J, with 18 bases between. The CDR3 bases are TGTGCCAGCAGCCAAGCAGGCTCCCTGTCGGAGCAGTACTTC. Protein sequence: CASSQAGSLSEQYF.

This clonotype occurred a few times. V is TRBV5-4 and J is TRBJ1-1, with no clear D. V lost 4 bases to trimming and J lost 0 bases, with 13 bases between them. The germline V gene encodes CDR1 SGHNT and CDR2 YYREEE (reference sequence). This CDR3 has 15 residues. The CDR3 DNA sequence: TGTGCCAGCAGCCCTATTGGTGGTCTGAACACTGAAGCTTTCTTT. Encoded protein: CASSPIGGLNTEAFF.

This clonotype was seen many times. V and J are TRBV7-2 and TRBJ1-5; D gene unclear. Trimming took off 5 bases at V and 0 bases at J, with 8 bases between the two ends. Germline V gene lookup returns CDR1 SGHTA and CDR2 FQGNSA. This CDR3 is 14 amino acids long. The CDR3 sequence: CASSPGYSNQPQHF. CDR3 sequence (DNA): TGTGCCAGCAGCCCCGGGTATAGCAATCAGCCCCAGCATTTT. Full variable domain (remainder filled in from reference TRBV7-2 and TRBJ1-5): GAGVSQSPSNKVTEKGKDVELRCDPISGHTALYWYRQSLGQGLEFLIYFQGNSAPDKSGLPSDRFSAERTGGSVSTLTIQRTQQEDSAVYLCASSPGYSNQPQHFGDGTRLSIL.

This clonotype appeared a few times. The CDR3 bases are TGTGCCAGCAGTACAGCCTACGAGCAGTACTTC. Amino acid sequence: CASSTAYEQYF. The gene calls are TRBV25-1 and TRBJ2-7; no reliable D call. Germline-derived CDR1 and CDR2 are MGHDK and SYGVNS. This CDR3 has 11 amino acids. Trimming took 5 bases from V and 2 from J, leaving 4 bases between them.

The chain couples TRBV2 to TRBJ1-1; D might be TRBD1 (6 bases). Trimming left V 7 bases short and J 3 bases short, with 15 bases between. Per the germline V gene, CDR1 is SNHLY and CDR2 is FYNNEI. This CDR3 has 14 amino acids. The CDR3 protein is CASNTGFSDTEAFF. In DNA form, the CDR3 reads TGTGCCAGCAACACAGGGTTTTCGGACACTGAAGCTTTCTTT.

This clonotype was seen many times. This chain connects TRBV7-2 to TRBJ1-6; 8 bases are a match to TRBD1. V lost 7 bases and J lost 10; bases outside the gene matches: 9. This CDR3 is 14 amino acids long. Germline V gives CDR1 SGHTA, CDR2 FQGNSA. In DNA, the CDR3 is TGTGCCAGCATGCCGGGACAGGCTCGCTCACCCCTCCACTTT. Amino acid sequence: CASMPGQARSPLHF.

This clonotype was observed many times. The chain combines TRBV7-8 with TRBJ1-4; 7 positions match TRBD1. After removal of 4 bases from V and 3 bases from J, the junction contained 2 bases not matched to a gene. This CDR3 spans 14 amino acids. Germline V gives CDR1 SGHVS, CDR2 FQNEAQ. CDR3 DNA sequence: TGTGCCAGCAGCTACGGGACAGCTAATGAAAAACTGTTTTTT. As protein: CASSYGTANEKLFF.

The rearrangement links TRBV10-3 to TRBJ1-1; D is undetermined. The V end was cut by 4 bases, the J end by 1 base, with 10 bases between. CDR1 and CDR2 (germline): ENHRY, SYGVKD. The CDR3 consists of 14 residues. CDR3 amino acids: CAISGQQQNTEAFF. DNA for the CDR3: TGTGCCATCAGTGGACAACAGCAGAACACTGAAGCTTTCTTT.

J is TRBJ2-3 and V is TRBV5-5; a weak D match, TRBD2 (6 bases). V was trimmed by 0 bases and J by 6 bases, leaving 11 bases between them. This CDR3 is 14 amino acids long. Germline values: CDR1 SGHKS, CDR2 YYEKEE (reference sequence). In DNA, the CDR3 is TGTGCCAGCAGCTTGGAAGGGACTTCGGATACGCAGTATTTT. Protein product: CASSLEGTSDTQYF.

The rearrangement joins TRBV12-5 to TRBJ2-7; perhaps TRBD2 as D (5 bases). The CDR3 extends over 12 amino acids. Trimming cost V 1 base and J 7 bases, with 8 bases left between them. Germline V lookup: CDR1 LGHNT, CDR2 FRNRAP. The CDR3 is CASGLGGGEQYF. The CDR3 DNA sequence: TGTGCTAGTGGTTTGGGAGGAGGAGAGCAGTACTTC.

Only a few counts were recorded for this clonotype. The chain uses TRBV28 and TRBJ1-2, with 8 bases matching TRBD1. Germline CDR1 is MDHEN and CDR2 is SYDVKM. The ends lost 2 bases at V and 7 bases at J; junction bases unmatched: 9. The CDR3 runs 15 residues. The CDR3 DNA follows: TGTGCCAGCAGTTTAGAGGGCAGGGGGCCGGTTGGCTACACCTTC. Translation: CASSLEGRGPVGYTF.

The chain combines TRBV20-1 with TRBJ1-1, with a possible D match to TRBD1 (6 bases). Germline V gene data show CDR1 as DFQATT and CDR2 as SNEGSKA (reference sequence). This CDR3 has 15 residues. Trimming removed 5 bases from V and 5 bases from J, with 21 bases in between. The CDR3 region is CSAPRSGGRRTEAFF. CDR3 in DNA: TGCAGTGCTCCTAGGTCGGGGGGGCGCAGAACTGAAGCTTTCTTT.

V gene TRBV7-2 combines with J gene TRBJ1-1; TRBD1 might be the D (5 bases). CDR1 is SGHTA and CDR2 is FQGNSA in the germline V gene. This CDR3 contains 13 residues. The V and J ends lost 3 bases and 7 bases respectively, with 12 bases between them. Written as DNA, the CDR3 is TGTGCCAGCAGCTTGGCGCTGCAGGGTGAAGCTTTCTTT. As protein: CASSLALQGEAFF. The complete variable domain, with remaining parts taken from reference TRBV7-2 and TRBJ1-1, reads GAGVSQSPSNKVTEKGKDVELRCDPISGHTALYWYRQSLGQGLEFLIYFQGNSAPDKSGLPSDRFSAERTGGSVSTLTIQRTQQEDSAVYLCASSLALQGEAFFGQGTRLTVV.